This T cell receptor beta chain was documented in a study of human T cells and chemical hapten exposure. From germline, CDR1 is LGHDT and CDR2 YNNKEL (reference sequence). There are 14 residues in the CDR3. Trimming took 0 bases from V and 10 from J, leaving 12 bases between them. TCRdb reprocessed the RACE reads with MiXCR, giving one entry per CDR3 protein. Of tens of thousands of distinct CDR3 sequences in the sample, 14% were seen once. The time point denotes: pre-sensitization, week 0. Treatment described: therapeutic diphenylcyclopropenone sensitization with weekly scalp DPC. The clonotype comes from a woman aged 45-59 years with alopecia areata. Some clones in this sample may be carry-over from other donors' samples. This chain uses TRBV3-1 with TRBJ1-4; possibly TRBD1 for D (6 bases). The material sequenced was whole blood, taken in connection with sensitization to the hapten diphenylcyclopropenone (DPC). CDR3 sequence: CASSQEDREGKLFF. CDR3 DNA: TGTGCCAGCAGCCAAGAGGACAGAGAGGGAAAACTGTTTTTT. Full variable domain (remainder filled in from reference TRBV3-1 and TRBJ1-4): DTAVSQTPKYLVTQMGNDKSIKCEQNLGHDTMYWYKQDSKKFLKIMFSYNNKELIINETVPNRFSPKSPDKAHLNLHINSLELGDSAVYFCASSQEDREGKLFFGSGTQLSVL.